Given below is one T cell receptor (beta chain) in context. cDNA came from roughly 0.53 to 1 ug RNA primed by random hexamers. From the immunoSEQ multiplex PCR reads, TCRdb called clonotypes with MiXCR, one entry per CDR3 protein. The table includes 95,000 to 150,000 distinct CDR3 sequences, 93% detected once. This sample is part of a study of CD8 T cells in Susac syndrome. Sequencing of TCR beta drew on CD8+ and CD4+ T cells from blood. Bulk CD8+ and CD4+ cells came from magnetic negative isolation; CD8+ TEMRA by FACS. V was pared by 5 bases and J by 4 bases, with 7 bases of the junction left unmatched. This CDR3 spans 15 amino acids. The germline V gene has CDR1 SGHDN and CDR2 FVKESK.

Sequencing was done on a sample of CD8+ T cells from PBMCs. This TCR derives from a human donor with multiple sclerosis. This chain joins TRBV14 and TRBJ2-7; 11 nucleotides agree with TRBD1. CDR3 sequence (DNA): TGTGCCAGCAGCGACCGGACAGGGGGCCGGTACGAGCAGTACTTC. It specifies CASSDRTGGRYEQYF.